This TCR beta chain was found in a study of blood T cell repertoires in COVID-19. In the study overall: Sites across the United States, Italy and Spain contributed samples from acute and convalescent COVID-19. T cells, B-cell-depleted T cells, or PBMCs supplied cDNA or gDNA.

Authors' analysis steps: Counts of nucleated cells, estimated from reference gene primer amplification, were obtained. Here immunoSEQ multiplex PCR was the method, and the copy in TCRdb shows in-frame clones only, minus some. Clone size and V and J calls were adopted from that table, with D and trimming inferred from the DNA. The sample yields approximately 170,000 clones, over 65% seen once. The CDR3 has 15 residues. Trimming took 3 bases from V and 5 from J; bases not matched to a gene: 9. From germline, CDR1 is SGHRS and CDR2 YFSETQ. This clonotype was obtained from an elderly woman with acute or convalescent COVID-19. The chain is built from TRBV5-1 and TRBJ2-5; 8 bases are shared with TRBD1. The sample comprised peripheral blood. The CDR3 spells CASSWDRRFGETQYF. The CDR3 DNA follows: TGCGCCAGCAGCTGGGACAGGCGTTTTGGGGAGACCCAGTACTTC.